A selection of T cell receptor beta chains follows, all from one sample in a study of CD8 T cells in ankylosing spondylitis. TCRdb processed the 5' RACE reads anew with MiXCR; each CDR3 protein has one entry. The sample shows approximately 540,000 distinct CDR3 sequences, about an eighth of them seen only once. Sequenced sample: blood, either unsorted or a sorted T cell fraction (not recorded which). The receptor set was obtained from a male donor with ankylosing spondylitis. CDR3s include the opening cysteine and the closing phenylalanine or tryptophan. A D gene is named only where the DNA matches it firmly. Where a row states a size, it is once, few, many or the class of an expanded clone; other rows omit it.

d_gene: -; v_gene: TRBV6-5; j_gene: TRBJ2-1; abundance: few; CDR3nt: TGTGCCAGCATTAGTCTAGCGTTGAATGAGCAGTTCTTC; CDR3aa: CASISLALNEQFF
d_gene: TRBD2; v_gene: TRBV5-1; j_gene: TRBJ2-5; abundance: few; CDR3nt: TGCGCCAACACGAATAAGGCGGGGGGCCAAGAGACCCAGTACTTC; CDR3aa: CANTNKAGGQETQYF
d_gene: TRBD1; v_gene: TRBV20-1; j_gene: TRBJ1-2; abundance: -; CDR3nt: TGCAGTGCTAGCTCTCCAGGGGGCGATCCCTATGGTCCTTATGGCTACACCTTC; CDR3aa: CSASSPGGDPYGPYGYTF
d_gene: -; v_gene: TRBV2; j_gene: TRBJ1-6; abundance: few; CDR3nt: TGTGCCAGCAGTGACGAGGGGCCTAATACTCCCCTCCACTTT; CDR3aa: CASSDEGPNTPLHF
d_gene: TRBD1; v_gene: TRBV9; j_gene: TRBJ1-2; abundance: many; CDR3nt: TGTGCCAGCAGCTCCTCCACAGGGGGCTATGGCTACACCTTC; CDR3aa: CASSSSTGGYGYTF
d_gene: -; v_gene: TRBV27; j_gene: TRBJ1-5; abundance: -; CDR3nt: TGTGCCAGTGGGCTCGGATCGGGGGCGAGCAATCAGCCCCAGCATTTT; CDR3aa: CASGLGSGASNQPQHF
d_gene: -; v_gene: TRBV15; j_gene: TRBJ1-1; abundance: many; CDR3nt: TGTGCCACCAGCGGACAACAGGGCCGCACTGAAGCTTTCTTT; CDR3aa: CATSGQQGRTEAFF
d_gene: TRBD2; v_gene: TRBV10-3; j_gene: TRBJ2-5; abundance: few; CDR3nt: TGTGCCATCAGTGAGTCTTTAGCGGGAGGTGAGACCCAGTACTTC; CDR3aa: CAISESLAGGETQYF
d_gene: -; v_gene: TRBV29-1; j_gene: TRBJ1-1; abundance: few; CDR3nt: TGCAGCGCCGGACAGATCATGAACACTGAAGCTTTCTTT; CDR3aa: CSAGQIMNTEAFF
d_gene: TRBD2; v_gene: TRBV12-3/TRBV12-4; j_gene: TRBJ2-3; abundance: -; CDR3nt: TGTGCCAGCAGCGGACTAGTGGCGCAGTATTTT; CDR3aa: CASSGLVAQYF
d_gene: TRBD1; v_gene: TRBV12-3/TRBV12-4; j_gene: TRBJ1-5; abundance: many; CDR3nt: TGTGCCAGCAGGACAGGGGCTGATCAGCCCCAGCATTTT; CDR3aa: CASRTGADQPQHF
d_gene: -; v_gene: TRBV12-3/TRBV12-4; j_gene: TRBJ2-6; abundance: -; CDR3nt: TGTGCCAGCAGTTTATTGGGGGCAGCTGGGGCCAACGTCCTGACTTTC; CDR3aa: CASSLLGAAGANVLTF